This TCR beta chain was identified in a study of technical replicates of blood from four donors. Germline loops: CDR1 SGHRS, CDR2 YFSETQ. Trimming left V 0 bases short and J 7 bases short, with 16 bases between. CDR3 size: 16 residues. Measured with immunoSEQ multiplex PCR; TCRdb has only the in-frame clones, and not every one. Of more than 60,000 clones listed, approximately 87% are singletons. The sample was PBMCs. The receptor's source is a human donor in good health. Some clones in this sample may be carry-over from other donors' samples. The chain has TRBV5-1 and TRBJ1-4; D unclear. The CDR3 reads CASSLGLTTAVEKLFF. The CDR3 bases are TGCGCCAGCAGCTTGGGGCTAACAACAGCGGTTGAAAAACTGTTTTTT.